What follows is one T cell receptor beta chain and its context. Its target is not known. The assay was immunoSEQ multiplex PCR, and TCRdb's table has in-frame clones only and misses some. The data show roughly 39,000 clones, 85% to 90% seen once. The junction had 0 bases not matched to a gene; V was cut back by 1 base and J by 2 bases. Looked up from germline, CDR1 is SGHTS and CDR2 is YDEGEE. The CDR3 totals 15 residues. This sample was included in a study of neoadjuvant nivolumab and ipilimumab in lung cancer. General observations from the study: Resected tumors had greater TCR richness and clonality than uninvolved lung.

The chain carries TRBV5-8 and TRBJ2-2; 9 bases line up with TRBD1. The TCR was taken from an adult with non-small cell lung cancer. This specimen consisted of peripheral blood, obtained before neoadjuvant nivolumab, alone or with ipilimumab. The CDR3 DNA reads TGTGCCAGCAGCTTGACAGGGGGCAACACCGGGGAGCTGTTTTTT. Amino acids: CASSLTGGNTGELFF.